Each of the 32 T cell receptor beta chains below was sequenced from the same sample in a study of T cells in Graves' hyperthyroidism and ophthalmopathy. There were TCR beta CDR3 regions amplified from RNA transcripts. The HTBI primer set was used in a first-round RT-PCR of the TCR CDR3. A single record per CDR3 protein comes from TCRdb applying MiXCR to the multiplex PCR reads. The table includes almost 600,000 distinct CDR3 sequences, roughly 13% detected once. The specimen sequenced was blood. The receptors derive from a woman younger than 45 with Graves' hyperthyroidism that later progressed to Graves' ophthalmopathy.

The rearrangement joins TRBV18 to TRBJ1-2; D is perhaps TRBD1 (6 bases). The CDR3 length is 12 residues. The V and J ends lost 4 bases and 8 bases respectively, with 11 bases between them. Germline V gives CDR1 KGHSH, CDR2 LQKENI. This CDR3 is CASSLPTGGYTF. CDR3 DNA sequence: TGTGCCAGCTCACTCCCGACAGGAGGCTACACCTTC.

This clonotype occurred a few times. The chain has TRBV20-1 and TRBJ2-4; tentative D call: TRBD2 (6 bases). CDR3 length equals 11 residues. Per germline, CDR1 DFQATT and CDR2 SNEGSKA (reference sequence). V lost 6 bases and J 8 bases, leaving 11 bases between the germline ends. CDR3 protein: CSARTGDIQYF. The CDR3 DNA reads TGCAGTGCCAGGACGGGGGACATTCAGTACTTC.

This clonotype has at least ten counts. The chain combines TRBV18 with TRBJ1-1, with TRBD1 as a possible D gene (6 bases). Germline V gene data show CDR1 as KGHSH and CDR2 as LQKENI. The length of the CDR3 is 15 residues. Trimming took off 2 bases at V and 0 bases at J, with 10 bases between the two ends. CDR3 DNA sequence: TGTGCCAGCTCACCAAACAGGGCTTTGAACACTGAAGCTTTCTTT. It codes for CASSPNRALNTEAFF.

The table lists this clonotype with many counts. Its ends do not fully match the called genes, so a read error is possible. The V gene is TRBV28, the J gene TRBJ2-7; D tentatively reads TRBD1 or TRBD2 (5 bases each). Germline V gives CDR1 MDHEN, CDR2 SYDVKM. The CDR3 has 13 residues. CDR3 sequence: CPRVSGSTYEQYF. In DNA, the CDR3 is TGCCCCAGGGTCAGCGGTTCTACCTACGAGCAGTACTTC.

V usage is TRBV6-1 and J usage is TRBJ2-4, with a tentative D call TRBD1 (5 bases). Between the trimmed V and J ends, which lost 6 bases and 7 bases, there was a span of 13 bases. The CDR3 runs 13 residues. Germline values: CDR1 MNHNS, CDR2 SASEGT. The CDR3 sequence is CASSQLTVNIQYF. The DNA for the CDR3 is TGTGCCAGCAGCCAATTGACAGTTAACATTCAGTACTTC.

This chain connects TRBV6-1 to TRBJ2-1; 7 bases map to TRBD2. The V segment lost 1 base and the J segment 7 bases; nucleotides outside the gene matches: 7. The CDR3 spans 15 residues. Germline V CDR1 and CDR2: MNHNS, SASEGT. The CDR3 here is CASSEGRLAGNEQFF. CDR3 in DNA: TGTGCCAGCAGTGAAGGCCGACTAGCTGGGAATGAGCAGTTCTTC.

This clonotype has a handful of counts. The chain recombines TRBV6-1 with TRBJ1-5, with no clear D. Germline CDR1 and CDR2: MNHNS and SASEGT. CDR3 length: 15 amino acids. V lost 3 bases and J lost 6, with 15 bases in between. The CDR3 coding sequence is TGTGCCAGCAGTGACGGGCGGACGGCCAGTCAGCCCCAGCATTTT. It translates to CASSDGRTASQPQHF.

This clonotype came up many times. V is TRBV27 and J is TRBJ2-2; possible D gene TRBD1, 6 bases. The CDR3 is 14 amino acids. V lost 8 bases and J 3 bases, leaving 13 bases between the germline ends. Looked up from germline, CDR1 is MNHEY and CDR2 is SMNVEV (reference sequence). The CDR3 reads CASQGYRDTGELFF. CDR3 DNA sequence: TGTGCCAGCCAGGGGTATCGGGACACCGGGGAGCTGTTTTTT.

This rearrangement joins TRBV5-1 to TRBJ1-2; D is uncertain. V lost 0 bases to trimming and J lost 2 bases, with 8 bases between them. CDR3 length: 14 residues. Germline values: CDR1 SGHRS, CDR2 YFSETQ. The CDR3 loop reads CASSLADQNYGYTF. The DNA of the CDR3 is TGCGCCAGCAGCTTGGCAGATCAAAACTATGGCTACACCTTC.

There are many counts of this clonotype. The chain is built from TRBV20-1 and TRBJ2-5; TRBD2 is a possible D gene (6 bases). The CDR3 runs to 13 residues. The germline V gene encodes CDR1 DFQATT and CDR2 SNEGSKA (reference sequence). V was trimmed by 3 bases and J by 7 bases, leaving 15 bases between them. In nucleotides, the CDR3 is TGCAGTGCTAGTGCGGGGATTGCAAGGACCCAGTACTTC. Translating it yields CSASAGIARTQYF.

This clonotype was detected ten times or more. The J gene is TRBJ2-1, the V gene TRBV24-1; TRBD2 matches at 8 bases. Germline V gene sequence: CDR1 KGHDR, CDR2 SFDVKD. The CDR3 is made up of 16 amino acids. The V and J ends lost 0 bases and 6 bases, in that order; junction bases with no gene match: 6. For the CDR3, the DNA is TGTGCCACCAGTGATTTGGAACTAGCGGTGGGCAATGAGCAGTTCTTC. This codes for CATSDLELAVGNEQFF.

In the case of this clonotype: A much bigger clone sits one base away, suggesting this may be a read error. The V gene is TRBV6-2 or TRBV6-3, the J gene TRBJ1-6; D call uncertain. The CDR3 totals 14 residues. V was trimmed by 5 bases and J by 6 bases, leaving 11 bases between them. The germline CDR1 and CDR2 sequences are MNHEY and SVGEGT. CDR3 DNA: TGTGCCAGCAGTGAACTGGGAAGTAATTCACCCCTCCACTTT. This codes for CASSELGSNSPLHF.

This clonotype has just a few counts. The rearrangement joins TRBV28 to TRBJ1-5, with D maybe TRBD1 (6 bases). V lost 1 base and J 2 bases, leaving 12 bases between the germline ends. The CDR3 totals 16 residues. Germline assignment: CDR1 MDHEN and CDR2 SYDVKM. The CDR3 DNA reads TGTGCCAGCAGTTTATTGGGGGGCGGGGGCAATCAGCCCCAGCATTTT. This translates into CASSLLGGGGNQPQHF.

A few counts support this clonotype. This chain uses TRBV9 with TRBJ2-1, with 8 bases fitting TRBD2. The V and J ends lost 4 bases and 5 bases, in that order; junction bases with no gene match: 8. The CDR3 has 15 residues. Germline V gene lookup returns CDR1 SGDLS and CDR2 YYNGEE. The CDR3 here is CASSLSAGGNNEQFF. Written as DNA, the CDR3 is TGTGCCAGCAGCCTCTCGGCGGGAGGCAACAATGAGCAGTTCTTC.

This clonotype was seen ten or more times. The V call is TRBV29-1, the J call TRBJ2-1; D gene ambiguous. The V end was cut by 6 bases, the J end by 8 bases, with 17 bases between. Germline CDR1 reads SQVTM; CDR2 reads ANQGSEA. The CDR3 runs to 13 residues. This chain's CDR3 is CSVVDWLGDEQFF. In DNA, the CDR3 is TGCAGCGTGGTAGACTGGTTAGGCGATGAGCAGTTCTTC.

Many counts were recorded for this clonotype. J is TRBJ2-1 and V is TRBV11-2, with 7 bases lining up with TRBD2. V shed 5 bases and J 2 bases; nucleotides not matched to a gene: 12. The CDR3 length is 17 residues. CDR1 SGHAT and CDR2 FQNNGV come from the germline V gene. CDR3 region: CASSALGEGLTYNEQFF. CDR3 sequence (DNA): TGTGCCAGCAGCGCGCTCGGGGAGGGGTTAACCTACAATGAGCAGTTCTTC.

V is TRBV3-1 and J is TRBJ2-5; D could derive from TRBD1 or TRBD2 (6 bases each). The V gene's germline CDR1 is LGHDT and CDR2 YNNKEL (reference sequence). This CDR3 is 15 amino acids long. V lost 4 bases and J 5 bases, leaving 17 bases between the germline ends. CDR3 DNA sequence: TGTGCCAGCAGCCCCCTGGGACTTCAGGGGGAGACCCAGTACTTC. Translation: CASSPLGLQGETQYF.

In the case of this clonotype: This may arise from a read error, as a much more abundant clone is one base away. The J gene is TRBJ2-1, the V gene TRBV7-2; 8 nucleotides match TRBD1. CDR1 is SGHTA, CDR2 FQGNSA, per germline. The CDR3 length is 14 residues. V was pared by 5 bases and J by 6 bases, with 6 bases of the junction left unmatched. CDR3 loop: CASSLDRGVNEQFF. DNA for the CDR3: TGTGCCAGCAGCCTCGACAGGGGAGTCAATGAGCAGTTCTTC.

This clonotype was found many times. This rearrangement joins TRBV7-3 to TRBJ2-7; 10 nucleotides match TRBD2. V dropped 5 bases and J dropped 7; count of bases not matched to a gene: 11. The germline V gene encodes CDR1 SGHTA and CDR2 FQGTGA. The CDR3 covers 15 residues. The CDR3 bases are TGTGCCAGCAGCGCCGGGACTAGCGATTTTGATGAGCAGTACTTC. Amino acid sequence: CASSAGTSDFDEQYF.

This clonotype was observed at least ten times. V is TRBV6-1 and J is TRBJ2-5; D unresolved. The length of the CDR3 is 11 residues. The germline CDR1 and CDR2 sequences are MNHNS and SASEGT. V lost 6 bases and J 3 bases, leaving 5 bases between the germline ends. For the CDR3, the DNA is TGTGCCAGCAGGGCGAAAGAGACCCAGTACTTC. Translating it yields CASRAKETQYF.

This clonotype was picked up many times. V is TRBV7-9 and J is TRBJ2-3; 9 bases match TRBD2. Looked up from germline, CDR1 is SEHNR and CDR2 is FQNEAQ (reference sequence). The CDR3 sequence is 16 residues long. J lost 5 bases, V lost 5 bases, and 11 bases had no gene match. CDR3 coding DNA: TGTGCCAGCAGCCTATACCTAGCGGGACTAATAGATACGCAGTATTTT. Its protein is CASSLYLAGLIDTQYF.

At least ten counts were recorded for this clonotype. Sequence at one end of the junction differs from germline and may be a read error. V and J are TRBV2 and TRBJ1-1, with TRBD1 matching 8 bases. Per germline, CDR1 SNHLY and CDR2 FYNNEI. The CDR3 sequence is 17 residues long. The CDR3 here is CASREGQGWPLGTEAFF. The CDR3 DNA is TGTGCCAGCAGGGAAGGACAGGGATGGCCTCTGGGCACTGAAGCTTTCTTT.

A few counts support this clonotype. The chain couples TRBV29-1 to TRBJ2-1; TRBD2 matches at 11 bases. Trimming removed 6 bases from V and 4 bases from J; junction bases left unmatched: 8. CDR1 is SQVTM, CDR2 ANQGSEA, per germline. This CDR3 region has 15 residues. Written as DNA, the CDR3 is TGCAGCGTGTTCCTAGCGGGAGGCTTTTACAATGAGCAGTTCTTC. Its protein product is CSVFLAGGFYNEQFF.

This clonotype was recorded many times. This chain links TRBV10-1 with TRBJ2-3, with TRBD2 matching 8 bases. Germline V gene sequence: CDR1 WNHNN, CDR2 SYGVQD (reference sequence). The CDR3 runs 13 residues. With V trimmed by 8 bases and J by 6 bases, 7 bases remained unmatched. The chain's CDR3 is CASSAGARDTQYF. The CDR3 DNA is TGCGCCAGCTCAGCGGGAGCTCGGGATACGCAGTATTTT.

This clonotype was found a few times. The rearrangement joins TRBV20-1 to TRBJ2-3, with 11 positions matching TRBD2. Germline values: CDR1 DFQATT, CDR2 SNEGSKA (reference sequence). There are 15 residues in the CDR3. The J segment lost 0 bases and the V segment lost 4 bases, leaving 3 bases of the junction unmatched. The CDR3 sequence: CSAIWTSGSTDTQYF. As DNA, the CDR3 is TGCAGTGCTATTTGGACTAGCGGGAGCACAGATACGCAGTATTTT.

In its sample, this clonotype was seen many times. This rearrangement joins TRBV28 to TRBJ1-2; unclear D gene. This CDR3 has 13 amino acids. V was clipped by 6 bases and J by 0 bases, with 8 bases between them. Germline V lookup: CDR1 MDHEN, CDR2 SYDVKM. Here the CDR3 reads CASSRGSNYGYTF. CDR3 nucleotides: TGTGCCAGCAGCCGGGGTTCTAACTATGGCTACACCTTC.

This clonotype has at least ten counts. The rearrangement joins TRBV7-2 to TRBJ2-2, with 7 bases matching TRBD2. The CDR3 runs 17 residues. V was clipped by 2 bases and J by 3 bases; unmatched bases: 9. Germline V gene sequence: CDR1 SGHTA, CDR2 FQGNSA. CDR3 sequence: CASSLRLARLDTGELFF. The CDR3 DNA sequence: TGTGCCAGCAGCTTACGACTAGCCAGGTTGGACACCGGGGAGCTGTTTTTT.

This clonotype was seen a handful of times. The CDR3 bases are TGTGCCAGCAGTCGGGCAGGGTACTCGGCCCAGCATTTT. Translated, it gives CASSRAGYSAQHF. V and J are TRBV12-3 or TRBV12-4 and TRBJ1-5; D perhaps matches TRBD1 (5 bases). The CDR3 is 13 amino acids. The V end was cut by 5 bases, the J end by 11 bases, with 16 bases between.

Only a few counts were recorded for this clonotype. The rearrangement links TRBV6-2 or TRBV6-3 to TRBJ1-5; perhaps TRBD1 as D (6 bases). Per germline, CDR1 MNHEY and CDR2 SVGEGT. V was clipped by 4 bases and J by 3 bases, with 13 bases between them. The CDR3 sequence is 15 residues long. The CDR3 region is CASSFPGGHNQPQHF. As DNA, the CDR3 is TGTGCCAGCAGTTTCCCGGGGGGCCACAATCAGCCCCAGCATTTT.

The table lists this clonotype with many counts. The chain has TRBV12-3 or TRBV12-4 and TRBJ2-5, with TRBD2 matching over 7 bases. Losses at the gene ends were 8 bases for V and 10 bases for J; bases not matched to a gene: 10. The CDR3 has 12 amino acids. CDR3 protein: CASGRADIRQYF. The CDR3 DNA follows: TGTGCCAGCGGGAGGGCAGACATTCGCCAGTACTTC.

The count of this clonotype is one. A much more abundant neighbour one base away suggests this may be a read error. The V gene is TRBV5-6, the J gene TRBJ2-7, with D possibly TRBD1 on 6 matching bases. The CDR3 sequence is 15 residues long. Germline values: CDR1 SGHDT, CDR2 YYEEEE. Written as DNA, the CDR3 is TGTGCCAGCAGCCCGCTACCCGGACAGTCCTACGAGCACTACTTC. Translating gives CASSPLPGQSYEHYF.

Comments on this clonotype: The junction and the germline gene differ at one end; a read error may be behind it. This chain connects TRBV12-3 or TRBV12-4 to TRBJ2-1, with 9 bases aligning to TRBD2. The CDR3 consists of 16 residues. The CDR3 nucleotides are TGTGCCAGCAGAATCTTACTAGCGGGCGCGAACAAGGAGCAGTTCTTC. Amino acids: CASRILLAGANKEQFF.